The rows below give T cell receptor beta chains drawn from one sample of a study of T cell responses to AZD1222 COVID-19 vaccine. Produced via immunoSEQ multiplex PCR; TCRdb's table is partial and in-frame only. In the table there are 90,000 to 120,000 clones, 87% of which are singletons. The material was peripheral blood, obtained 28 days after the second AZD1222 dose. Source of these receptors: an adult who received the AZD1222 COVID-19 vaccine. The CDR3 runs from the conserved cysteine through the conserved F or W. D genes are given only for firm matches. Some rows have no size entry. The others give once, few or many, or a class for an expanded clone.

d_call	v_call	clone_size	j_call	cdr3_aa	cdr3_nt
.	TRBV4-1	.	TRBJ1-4	CASSQVGDEKLFF	TGCGCCAGCAGCCAAGTTGGGGATGAAAAACTGTTTTTT
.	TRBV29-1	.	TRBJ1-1	CSVVKGLVTEAFF	TGCAGCGTTGTCAAGGGGCTCGTCACTGAAGCTTTCTTT
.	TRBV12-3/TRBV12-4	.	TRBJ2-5	CASRRVTETQYF	TGTGCCAGCAGGCGGGTCACGGAGACCCAGTACTTC
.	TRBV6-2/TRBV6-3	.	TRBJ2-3	CASSPRGRDTQYF	TGTGCCAGCAGTCCGAGGGGCAGAGATACGCAGTATTTT
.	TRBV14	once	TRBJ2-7	CASSRLGTMDEQYF	TGTGCCAGCAGCCGTCTCGGGACGATGGACGAGCAGTACTTC
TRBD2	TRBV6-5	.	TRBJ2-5	CASSYPSSGGSETQYF	TGTGCCAGCAGTTACCCCTCGAGCGGGGGGTCAGAGACCCAGTACTTC
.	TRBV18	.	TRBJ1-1	CASSPIAGTDTEAFF	TGTGCCAGCTCACCAATTGCAGGGACCGACACTGAAGCTTTCTTT
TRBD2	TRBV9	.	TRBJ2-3	CASSVEGLAQYF	TGTGCCAGCAGCGTAGAGGGACTAGCGCAGTATTTT
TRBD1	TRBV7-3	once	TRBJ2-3	CASSSAWTGSTDTQYF	TGTGCCAGCAGCTCTGCCTGGACAGGGAGCACAGATACGCAGTATTTT
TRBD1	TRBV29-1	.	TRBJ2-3	CSVSGGSSTDTQYF	TGCAGCGTTTCAGGGGGCAGTAGTACAGATACGCAGTATTTT
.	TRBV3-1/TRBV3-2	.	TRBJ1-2	CASSSGRDTYGYTF	TGTGCCAGCAGCTCAGGTAGGGATACCTATGGCTACACCTTC
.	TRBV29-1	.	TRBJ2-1	CSVARLGKINEQFF	TGCAGCGTTGCTAGGCTAGGGAAAATCAATGAGCAGTTCTTC
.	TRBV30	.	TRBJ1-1	CAWNSDMNTEAFF	TGTGCCTGGAACTCGGATATGAACACTGAAGCTTTCTTT
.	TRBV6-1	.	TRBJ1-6	CASTPSRTFNSPLHF	TGTGCCAGCACCCCTAGTAGGACTTTTAATTCACCCCTCCACTTT
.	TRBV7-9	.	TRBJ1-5	CASSLEDSFGNQPQHF	TGTGCCAGCAGCTTAGAGGACAGTTTTGGCAATCAGCCCCAGCATTTT
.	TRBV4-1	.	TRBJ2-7	CASSQVVWGDEQYF	TGCGCCAGCAGCCAAGTTGTTTGGGGCGACGAGCAGTACTTC
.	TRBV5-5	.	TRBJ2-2	CASRAQPPNTGELFF	TGTGCCAGCAGGGCACAACCTCCGAACACCGGGGAGCTGTTTTTT
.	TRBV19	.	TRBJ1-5	CASSIATVRSNQPQHF	TGTGCCAGTAGTATTGCCACAGTCAGGAGCAATCAGCCCCAGCATTTT
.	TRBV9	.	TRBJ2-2	CASSVVGAHLTGELFF	TGTGCCAGCAGCGTCGTCGGGGCGCATCTCACCGGGGAGCTGTTTTTT
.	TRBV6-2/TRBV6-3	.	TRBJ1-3	CASSYSPGPDGNTIYF	TGTGCCAGCAGTTACTCTCCAGGGCCGGACGGAAACACCATATATTTT
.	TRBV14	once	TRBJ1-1	CASSQDGFRKNTEAFF	TGTGCCAGCAGCCAAGATGGATTCCGAAAGAACACTGAAGCTTTCTTT
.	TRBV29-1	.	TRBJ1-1	CSVEPANTEAFF	TGCAGCGTTGAGCCGGCGAACACTGAAGCTTTCTTT
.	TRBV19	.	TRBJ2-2	CASSMIRTGELFF	TGTGCCAGTAGTATGATTCGTACCGGGGAGCTGTTTTTT
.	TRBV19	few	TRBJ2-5	CASSRGETQYF	TGTGCCAGTAGCAGAGGAGAGACCCAGTACTTC
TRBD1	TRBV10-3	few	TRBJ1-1	CAISEEGATTEAFF	TGTGCCATCAGTGAAGAGGGGGCCACGACTGAAGCTTTCTTT
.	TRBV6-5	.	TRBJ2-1	CASSLRQNNEQFF	TGTGCCAGCAGTCTCCGACAGAACAATGAGCAGTTCTTC
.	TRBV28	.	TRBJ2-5	CASSPGYDAKETQYF	TGTGCCAGTTCCCCGGGATACGACGCAAAAGAGACCCAGTACTTC
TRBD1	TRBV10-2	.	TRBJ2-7	CASRGGRGNYEQYF	TGCGCCAGCAGAGGGGGCAGGGGAAACTACGAGCAGTACTTC
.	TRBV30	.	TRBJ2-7	CAWGAGITYEQYF	TGTGCCTGGGGGGCAGGGATCACCTACGAGCAGTACTTC
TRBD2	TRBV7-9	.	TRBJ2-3	CASSPSGGTDTQYF	TGTGCCAGCAGCCCCAGCGGGGGTACGGATACGCAGTATTTT
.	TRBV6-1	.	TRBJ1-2	CASSDVGASGYTF	TGTGCCAGCAGTGACGTGGGGGCTTCTGGCTACACCTTC
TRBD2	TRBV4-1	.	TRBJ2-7	CASSQVENSGGGYEQYF	TGCGCCAGCAGCCAAGTCGAGAATAGCGGGGGGGGCTACGAGCAGTACTTC
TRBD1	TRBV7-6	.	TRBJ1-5	CASSRQGEGNQPQHF	TGTGCCAGCAGCAGACAGGGGGAGGGCAATCAGCCCCAGCATTTT
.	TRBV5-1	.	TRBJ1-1	CASSLRLGVGEAFF	TGCGCCAGCAGCCTCCGTTTGGGGGTTGGAGAAGCTTTCTTT
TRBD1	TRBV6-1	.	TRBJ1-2	CASSEVVPGGGYTF	TGTGCCAGCAGTGAAGTGGTGCCAGGGGGTGGCTACACCTTC
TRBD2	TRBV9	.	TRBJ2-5	CASSDPGLAGGETQYF	TGTGCCAGCAGCGATCCGGGACTAGCGGGGGGAGAGACCCAGTACTTC
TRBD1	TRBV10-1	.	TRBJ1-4	CARESRDRLVATNEKLFF	TGCGCCCGGGAATCGCGGGACAGGCTAGTTGCAACTAATGAAAAACTGTTTTTT
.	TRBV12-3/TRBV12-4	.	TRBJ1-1	CASRDTNTEAFF	TGTGCCAGCAGGGATACGAACACTGAAGCTTTCTTT
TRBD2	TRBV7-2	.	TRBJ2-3	CASSLGLAGVTQYF	TGTGCCAGCAGCTTGGGACTAGCGGGGGTGACGCAGTATTTT
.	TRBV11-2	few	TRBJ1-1	CASSLEGDGTEAFF	TGTGCCAGCAGCTTAGAGGGGGACGGGACTGAAGCTTTCTTT
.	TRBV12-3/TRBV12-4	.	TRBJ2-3	CASSPTDTQYF	TGTGCCAGCAGTCCCACCGATACGCAGTATTTT
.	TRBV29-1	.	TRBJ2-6	CSVISSGANVLTF	TGCAGCGTTATTAGTAGTGGGGCCAACGTCCTGACTTTC
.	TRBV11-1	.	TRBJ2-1	CASSPLRNEQFF	TGTGCCAGCAGCCCACTTCGGAATGAGCAGTTCTTC
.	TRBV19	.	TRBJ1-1	CASSELNTEAFF	TGTGCCAGTAGTGAACTGAACACTGAAGCTTTCTTT
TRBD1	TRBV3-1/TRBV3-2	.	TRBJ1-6	CASSLAGQENSPLHF	TGTGCCAGCAGCCTCGCCGGACAGGAAAATTCACCCCTCCACTTT
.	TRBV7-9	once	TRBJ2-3	CASSLGSSRNTDTQYF	TGTGCCAGCAGCTTAGGATCATCCCGGAACACAGATACGCAGTATTTT
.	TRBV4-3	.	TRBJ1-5	CASSQDYRGGNQPQHF	TGCGCCAGCAGCCAAGACTACCGAGGGGGCAATCAGCCCCAGCATTTT
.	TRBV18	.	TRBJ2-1	CASSGSGSYNEQFF	TGTGCCAGCTCAGGTTCGGGTTCCTACAATGAGCAGTTCTTC
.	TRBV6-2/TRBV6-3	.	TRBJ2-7	CASSQGGVAYEQYF	TGTGCCAGCAGCCAGGGGGGCGTTGCCTACGAGCAGTACTTC